Listed here is a single T cell receptor (beta chain). Its antigen is undetermined. Germline V CDR1 and CDR2: WNHNN, SYGVQD (reference sequence). This CDR3 region has 14 residues. The data were obtained in a study of blood T cells in healthy people across ages. General observations from the study: Samples with more naive T cells showed higher observed beta diversity.

Primers used in a second PCR of roughly 6 to 11 cycles were a sample-barcoded 5' primer and a J-beta primer mix. Each cDNA molecule was tagged by a template-switch adaptor with 12 random nucleotides. MiXCR, applied by TCRdb to the 5' RACE reads, yields one record per CDR3 protein. There are about 830,000 distinct CDR3 sequences in the sample; more than 45% occur only once, and 20% to 25% lies in the top ten. This clonotype originated in a young man in good health. J is TRBJ2-5 and V is TRBV10-1, with 8 bases identical to TRBD1. The last part of the DNA fits TRBJ2-7 better; the J call may be wrong. Specimen: blood. The CDR3 DNA is TGCGCCAGCAGTGATCAGGGGGCAAAGTACGAGCAGTACTTC. This sequence encodes CASSDQGAKYEQYF.